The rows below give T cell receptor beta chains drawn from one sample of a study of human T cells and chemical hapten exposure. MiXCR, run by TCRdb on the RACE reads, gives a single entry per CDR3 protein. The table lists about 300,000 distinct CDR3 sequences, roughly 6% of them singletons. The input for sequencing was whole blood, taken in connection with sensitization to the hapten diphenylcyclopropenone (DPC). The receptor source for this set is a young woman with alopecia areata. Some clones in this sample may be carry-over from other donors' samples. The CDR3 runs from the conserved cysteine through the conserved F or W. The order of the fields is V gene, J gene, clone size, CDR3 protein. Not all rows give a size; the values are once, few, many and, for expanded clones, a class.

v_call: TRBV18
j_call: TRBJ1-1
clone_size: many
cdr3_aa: CASRDSTNTEAFF

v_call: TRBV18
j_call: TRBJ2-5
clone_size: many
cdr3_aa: CASSPGEQETQYF

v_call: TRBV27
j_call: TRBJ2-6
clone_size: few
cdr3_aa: CASSLQGRGGANVLTF

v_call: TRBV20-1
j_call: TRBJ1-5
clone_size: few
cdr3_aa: CSATDRTSNQPQHF

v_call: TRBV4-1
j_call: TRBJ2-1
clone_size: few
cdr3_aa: CASSQVGRGPYNEQFF

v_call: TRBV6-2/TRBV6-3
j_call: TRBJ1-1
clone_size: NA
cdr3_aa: CASSYSMRDYMNTEAFF

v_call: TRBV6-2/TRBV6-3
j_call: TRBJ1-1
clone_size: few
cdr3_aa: CASSFRRLTNTEAFF

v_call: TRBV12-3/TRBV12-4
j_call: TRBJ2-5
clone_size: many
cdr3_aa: CASRPLSSGTSGGIGETQYF

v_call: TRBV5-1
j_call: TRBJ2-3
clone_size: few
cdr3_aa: CASSLTVADTQYF

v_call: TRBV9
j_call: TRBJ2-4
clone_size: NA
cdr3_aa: CASSVQGGVSKNIQYF

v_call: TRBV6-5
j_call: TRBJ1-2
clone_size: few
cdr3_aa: CASSYSGTGREGYTF

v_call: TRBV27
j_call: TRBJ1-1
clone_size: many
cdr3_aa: CASSSRGAEAFF

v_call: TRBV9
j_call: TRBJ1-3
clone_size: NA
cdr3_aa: CASSVARSGNTIYF

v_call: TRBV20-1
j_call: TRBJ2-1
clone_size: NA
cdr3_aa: CSARDRLAVYNEQFF

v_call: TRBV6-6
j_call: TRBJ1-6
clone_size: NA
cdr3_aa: CASSYRDNRNSPLHF

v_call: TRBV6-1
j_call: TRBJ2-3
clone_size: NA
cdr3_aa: CASRRSYPPSGGASTDTQYF

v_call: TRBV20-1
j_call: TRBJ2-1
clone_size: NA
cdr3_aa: CSASLDRVMGNEQFF

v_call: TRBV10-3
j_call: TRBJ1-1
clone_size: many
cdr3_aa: CAITPAGGSTEAFF

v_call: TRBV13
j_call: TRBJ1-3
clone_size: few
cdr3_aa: CASSLGRDLGNTIYF

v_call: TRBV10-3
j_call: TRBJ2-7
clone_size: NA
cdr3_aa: CAISESEGTRGYEQYF

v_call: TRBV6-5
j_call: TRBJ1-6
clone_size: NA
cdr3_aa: CASSYLAGAAYNSPLHF

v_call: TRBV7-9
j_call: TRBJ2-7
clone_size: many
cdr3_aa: CASIPRQGSYEQYF

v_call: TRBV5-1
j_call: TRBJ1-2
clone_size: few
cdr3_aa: CASSSLTGGTNYGYTF

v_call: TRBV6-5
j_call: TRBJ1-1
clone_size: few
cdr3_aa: CASSHPDREVFF

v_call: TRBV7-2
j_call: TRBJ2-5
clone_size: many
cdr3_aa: CASSRGYQETQYF

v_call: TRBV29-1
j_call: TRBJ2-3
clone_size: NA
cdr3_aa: CSVVEGRATDTQYF

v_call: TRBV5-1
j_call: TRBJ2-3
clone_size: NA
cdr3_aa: CASRQGGPYTDTQYF

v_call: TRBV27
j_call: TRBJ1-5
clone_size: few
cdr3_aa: CASWDSLNQPQHF

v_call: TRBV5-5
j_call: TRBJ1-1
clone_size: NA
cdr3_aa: CASSFGGALNTEAFF

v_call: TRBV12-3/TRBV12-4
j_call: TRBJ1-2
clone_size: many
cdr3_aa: CASSRSAGGDYGYTF

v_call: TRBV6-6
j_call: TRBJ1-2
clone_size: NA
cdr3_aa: CASSRQGPSYGYTF

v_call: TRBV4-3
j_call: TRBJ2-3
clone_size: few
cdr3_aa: CASSQDVVANLAGQYF

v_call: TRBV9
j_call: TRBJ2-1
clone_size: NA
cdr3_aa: CASSVGVGNEQFF

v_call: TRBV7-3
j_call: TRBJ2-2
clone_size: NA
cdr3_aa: CASSRTGISANTGELFF

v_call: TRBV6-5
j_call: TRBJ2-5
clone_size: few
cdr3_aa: CASSYSRGLKETQYF

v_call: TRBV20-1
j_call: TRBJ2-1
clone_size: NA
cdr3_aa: CSARSGTSGGYNEQFF

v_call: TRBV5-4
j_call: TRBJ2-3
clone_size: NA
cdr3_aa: CASSSSGGATGTDTQYF

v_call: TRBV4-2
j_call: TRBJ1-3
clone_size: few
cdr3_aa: CASSQDGISGNTIYF

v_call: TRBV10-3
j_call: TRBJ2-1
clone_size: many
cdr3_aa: CAISDWTSGGLEQFF

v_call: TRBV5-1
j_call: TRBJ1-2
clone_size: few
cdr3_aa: CASSPLGGSYGYTF

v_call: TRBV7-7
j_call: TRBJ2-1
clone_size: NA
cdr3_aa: CASGRGLADYNEQFF

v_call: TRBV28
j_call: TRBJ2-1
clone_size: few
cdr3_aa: CASSPHYAKNEQFF

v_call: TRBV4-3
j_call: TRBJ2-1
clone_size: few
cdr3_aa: CASSQDGGGPNEQFF

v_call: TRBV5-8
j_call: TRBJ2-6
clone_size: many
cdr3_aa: CASTSPRLTGANVLTF

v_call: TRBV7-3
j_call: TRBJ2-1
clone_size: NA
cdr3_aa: CASSSPPEEQFF

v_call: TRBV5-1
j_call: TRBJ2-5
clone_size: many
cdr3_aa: CASSLVARGETQYF

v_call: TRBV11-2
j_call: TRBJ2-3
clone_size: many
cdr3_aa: CASSFLTSTDTQYF

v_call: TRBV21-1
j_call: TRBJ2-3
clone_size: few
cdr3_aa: CASSKEVHTSTDTQYF

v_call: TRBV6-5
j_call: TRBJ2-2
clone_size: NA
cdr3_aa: CASSQAGGAGELFF

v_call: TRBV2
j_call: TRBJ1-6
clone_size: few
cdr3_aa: CASREGVNNSPLHF

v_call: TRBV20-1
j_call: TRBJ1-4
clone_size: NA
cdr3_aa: CSAYGTDNEKLFF

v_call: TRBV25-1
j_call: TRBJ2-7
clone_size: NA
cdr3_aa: CASSGYARGLAGTRPAGNSYEQYF

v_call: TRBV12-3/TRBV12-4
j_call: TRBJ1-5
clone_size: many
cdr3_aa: CASNVGVLNQPQHF

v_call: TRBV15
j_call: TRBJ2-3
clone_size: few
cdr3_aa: CATSKEQPSTDTQYF

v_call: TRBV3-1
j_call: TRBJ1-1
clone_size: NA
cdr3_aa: CASSQDGSGGEAFF